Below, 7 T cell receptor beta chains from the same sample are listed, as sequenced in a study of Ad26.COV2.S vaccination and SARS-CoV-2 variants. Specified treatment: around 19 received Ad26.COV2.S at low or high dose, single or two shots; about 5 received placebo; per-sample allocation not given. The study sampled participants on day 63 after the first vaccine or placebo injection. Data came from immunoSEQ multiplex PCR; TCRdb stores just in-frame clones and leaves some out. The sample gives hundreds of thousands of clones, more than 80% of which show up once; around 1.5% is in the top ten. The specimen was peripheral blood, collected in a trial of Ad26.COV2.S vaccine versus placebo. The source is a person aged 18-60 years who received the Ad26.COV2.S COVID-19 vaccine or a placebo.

The DNA of the CDR3 is TGTGCCAGCAGCTTCCTCGGGAACGAGCAGTACTTC. As protein: CASSFLGNEQYF. The J gene is TRBJ2-7, the V gene TRBV7-9, with TRBD2 as a possible D gene (5 bases). V lost 3 bases to trimming and J lost 5 bases, with 8 bases between them. Germline V CDR1 and CDR2: SEHNR, FQNEAQ (reference sequence). The CDR3 spans 12 residues.

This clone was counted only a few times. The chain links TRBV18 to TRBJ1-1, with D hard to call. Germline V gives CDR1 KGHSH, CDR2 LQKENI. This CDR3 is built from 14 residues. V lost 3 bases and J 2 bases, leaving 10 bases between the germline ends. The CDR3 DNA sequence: TGTGCCAGCTCACCTCTCACTACCAACACTGAAGCTTTCTTT. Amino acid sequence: CASSPLTTNTEAFF.

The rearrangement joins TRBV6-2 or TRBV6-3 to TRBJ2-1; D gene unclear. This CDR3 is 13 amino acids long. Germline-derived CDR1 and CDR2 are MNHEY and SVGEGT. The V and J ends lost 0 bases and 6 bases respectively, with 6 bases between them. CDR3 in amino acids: CASSYSNLNEQFF. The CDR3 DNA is TGTGCCAGCAGTTACTCGAACCTCAATGAGCAGTTCTTC.

The CDR3 reads CASSGEGANTGELFF. CDR3 bases: TGTGCCAGCAGTGGGGAGGGGGCGAACACCGGGGAGCTGTTTTTT. The rearrangement uses TRBV2 and TRBJ2-2, with TRBD2 as a possible D gene (7 bases). The germline V and J ends were trimmed by 4 bases and 0 bases, with 9 bases remaining between them. The V gene's germline CDR1 is SNHLY and CDR2 FYNNEI. CDR3 size: 15 residues.

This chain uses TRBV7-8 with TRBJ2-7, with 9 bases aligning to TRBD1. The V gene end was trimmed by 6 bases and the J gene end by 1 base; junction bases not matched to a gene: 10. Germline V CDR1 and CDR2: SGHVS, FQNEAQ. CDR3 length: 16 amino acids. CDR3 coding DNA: TGTGCCAGCAGAAGGGGACAGGGCCCGCTTTCCTACGAGCAGTACTTC. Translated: CASRRGQGPLSYEQYF. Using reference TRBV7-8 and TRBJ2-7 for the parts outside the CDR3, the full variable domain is GAGVSQSPRYKVAKRGQDVALRCDPISGHVSLFWYQQALGQGPEFLTYFQNEAQLDKSGLPSDRFFAERPEGSVSTLKIQRTQQEDSAVYLCASRRGQGPLSYEQYFGPGTRLTVT.

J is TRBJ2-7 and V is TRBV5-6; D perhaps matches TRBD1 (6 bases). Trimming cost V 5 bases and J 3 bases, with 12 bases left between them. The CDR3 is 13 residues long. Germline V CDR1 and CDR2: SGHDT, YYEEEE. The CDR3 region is CASSTGWFYEQYF. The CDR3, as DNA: TGTGCCAGCAGTACAGGGTGGTTCTACGAGCAGTACTTC.

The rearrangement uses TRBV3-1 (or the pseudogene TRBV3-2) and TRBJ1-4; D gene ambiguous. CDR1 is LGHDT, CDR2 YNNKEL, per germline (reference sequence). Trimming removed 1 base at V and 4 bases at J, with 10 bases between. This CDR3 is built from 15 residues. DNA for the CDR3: TGTGCCAGCAGCCAAGCAAGGACTCATAATGAAAAACTGTTTTTT. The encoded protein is CASSQARTHNEKLFF.